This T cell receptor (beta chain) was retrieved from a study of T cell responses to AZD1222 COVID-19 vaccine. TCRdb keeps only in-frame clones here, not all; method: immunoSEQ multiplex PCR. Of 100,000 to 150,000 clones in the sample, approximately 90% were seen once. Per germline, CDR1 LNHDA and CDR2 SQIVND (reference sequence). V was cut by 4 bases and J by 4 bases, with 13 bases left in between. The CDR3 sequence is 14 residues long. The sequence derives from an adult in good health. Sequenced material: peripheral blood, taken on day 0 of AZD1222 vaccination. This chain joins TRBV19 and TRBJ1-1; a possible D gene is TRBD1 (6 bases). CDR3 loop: CASSSKTGATEAFF. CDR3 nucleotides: TGTGCCAGTAGTAGCAAGACAGGAGCCACTGAAGCTTTCTTT.